This T cell receptor (beta chain) was identified in a study of T cells after yellow fever vaccination. Study overall: Preparing low-cell-number fractions relied on SMART-Seq v4 Ultra Low Input. Study-level results: Shared CD4/CD8 clonotypes were a small share, likely from convergent recombination. Booster sampling recovered most clones from primary vaccination (roughly 97% CD4, roughly 86% CD8).

This clonotype appeared a few times. Its antigen is still unknown. Trimming left V 2 bases short and J 2 bases short, with 16 bases between. This CDR3 has 15 residues. Germline-derived CDR1 and CDR2 are GTSNPN and SVGIG (reference sequence). Generation of TCR cDNA used 5'RACE template switching (which added a universal primer site and UMIs). TCRdb fed the 5' RACE reads into MiXCR, producing one record per CDR3 protein. This table holds around 68,000 distinct CDR3 sequences, around 7.7% found once. The sequence derives from a man between 18 and 35 years old who received the YFV17D yellow fever vaccine. The specimen was CD8+ T cells sorted from PBMCs, collected 9 to 11 days after the first yellow fever vaccination. The chain joins TRBV30 to TRBJ2-7; unclear D gene. CDR3 region: CAWSLAWRDPYEQYF. CDR3 DNA sequence: TGTGCCTGGAGTCTGGCGTGGAGAGACCCCTACGAGCAGTACTTC.